The 31 T cell receptor beta chains below all came from one sample that was sequenced in a study of T cells after yellow fever vaccination. TCRdb reprocessed the 5' RACE reads via MiXCR and lists one record per CDR3 protein. The top ten clones hold 3.2% of a sample with under 250,000 distinct CDR3 sequences, approximately 3.3% of them seen once. Sequenced material: CD4+ T cells sorted from PBMCs, taken 10 days after the yellow fever booster vaccination. The receptors were sampled from a man between 18 and 29 years old who received the YFV17D yellow fever vaccine.

This clonotype was picked up a small number of times. The chain joins TRBV10-3 to TRBJ1-1; D not certain. The V gene's germline CDR1 is ENHRY and CDR2 SYGVKD. There are 13 residues in the CDR3. V was pared by 5 bases and J by 0 bases, with 7 bases between. The CDR3 sequence: CAISRTLNTEAFF. The CDR3 nucleotides read TGTGCCATCAGTAGGACGTTGAACACTGAAGCTTTCTTT.

This clonotype was picked up many times. The gene calls are TRBV11-2 and TRBJ2-2, with D possibly matching TRBD2 (5 bases). Germline V CDR1 and CDR2: SGHAT, FQNNGV. V lost 5 bases to trimming and J lost 8 bases, with 15 bases between them. The CDR3 runs 14 residues. The DNA of the CDR3 is TGTGCCAGCAGCCCCGGGGAGTCATCTGGGGAGCTGTTTTTT. It translates to CASSPGESSGELFF.

V gene TRBV10-3 combines with J gene TRBJ2-7; D is tentatively TRBD1 or TRBD2 (5 bases each). The CDR3 runs 13 residues. With 10 bases removed from V and 3 bases from J, the gap between germline ends came to 16 bases. Germline V gives CDR1 ENHRY, CDR2 SYGVKD. The CDR3 loop reads CASSGTADYEQYV. Written as DNA, the CDR3 is TGTGCCAGCTCCGGGACGGCCGACTACGAGCAGTACGTC.

The table lists this clonotype with a few counts. The chain carries TRBV11-2 and TRBJ2-3, with D possibly matching TRBD2 (6 bases). From germline, CDR1 is SGHAT and CDR2 FQNNGV. The V and J ends lost 1 base and 3 bases respectively, with 20 bases between them. The length of the CDR3 is 18 residues. The CDR3: CASSLGRGMGRKTDTQYF. The CDR3 DNA reads TGTGCCAGCAGCTTAGGGCGGGGTATGGGTAGAAAAACAGATACGCAGTATTTT.

This clonotype has at least ten counts. The rearrangement joins TRBV4-3 to TRBJ1-2; no clear D gene. The germline CDR1 and CDR2 sequences are LGHNA and YSLEER. This CDR3 region has 14 residues. The V gene lost 3 bases and the J gene lost 4 bases, with 12 bases spanning the gap. The CDR3 nucleotides read TGCGCCAGCAGCCAGGCCGGGGAAGGCTATGGCTACACCTTC. The encoded protein is CASSQAGEGYGYTF.

This clonotype occurred many times. The chain employs TRBV5-1 and TRBJ2-5; 11 nucleotides agree with TRBD2. V was pared by 0 bases and J by 4 bases, with 2 bases of the junction left unmatched. Germline values: CDR1 SGHRS, CDR2 YFSETQ. There are 15 residues in the CDR3. The CDR3: CASSLVLAGGETQYF. The CDR3 region has the DNA TGCGCCAGCAGCTTGGTTCTAGCGGGGGGAGAGACCCAGTACTTC.

This clonotype was counted many times. The chain links TRBV7-2 to TRBJ2-3; D remains ambiguous. The V end lost 1 base, the J end lost 3 bases, and 11 bases lay between the germline ends. This CDR3 has 15 residues. The germline CDR1 and CDR2 sequences are SGHTA and FQGNSA. CDR3 protein: CASSLVGPRTDTQYF. The CDR3 nucleotides read TGTGCCAGCAGCTTAGTAGGGCCTCGGACAGATACGCAGTATTTT.

This clonotype was counted between two and nine times. CDR3 bases: TGTGCCAGCAGTTTCAGGACAGGGGGCTACAATGAGCAGTTCTTC. Its protein product is CASSFRTGGYNEQFF. The rearrangement uses TRBV28 and TRBJ2-1; 10 bases fit TRBD1. CDR1 and CDR2 (germline): MDHEN, SYDVKM. The CDR3 has 15 residues. V lost 3 bases, J lost 3 bases, and 2 bases stayed unmatched.

This clonotype was seen only a few times. J is TRBJ2-1 and V is TRBV7-2; D unclear. CDR3 length: 13 residues. V lost 4 bases, J lost 8 bases, and 12 bases lay in between. Germline CDR1 reads SGHTA; CDR2 reads FQGNSA. The CDR3 DNA follows: TGTGCCAGCAGCTCTCAAGTCTCCCATGAGCAGTTCTTC. Its protein product is CASSSQVSHEQFF.

This clonotype was seen at least ten times. This chain uses TRBV12-3 or TRBV12-4 with TRBJ1-5; no clear D. The CDR3 runs 14 residues. V lost 8 bases to trimming and J lost 3 bases, with 14 bases between them. CDR3 residues: CASENSGYNQPQHF. The CDR3 bases are TGTGCCAGCGAAAACAGTGGGTACAATCAGCCCCAGCATTTT.

The table lists this clonotype with many counts. V is TRBV18 and J is TRBJ2-1; possible D gene TRBD1, 5 bases. This CDR3 has 15 amino acids. V lost 3 bases and J lost 4, with 13 bases in between. Germline V gene data show CDR1 as KGHSH and CDR2 as LQKENI. Written as DNA, the CDR3 is TGTGCCAGCTCACCCAGGGTTGAGGTTTACAATGAGCAGTTCTTC. It specifies CASSPRVEVYNEQFF.

This clonotype was recorded many times. This chain connects TRBV20-1 to TRBJ2-5; D may be TRBD1 (5 bases). Per the germline V gene, CDR1 is DFQATT and CDR2 is SNEGSKA (reference sequence). CDR3 length equals 16 residues. Deletions cut 3 bases from V and 0 bases from J, with 17 bases between. CDR3 sequence: CSARGRAYPYQETQYF. CDR3 DNA: TGCAGTGCTAGGGGCAGGGCATACCCGTACCAAGAGACCCAGTACTTC.

The chain joins TRBV4-3 to TRBJ1-2; 8 positions match TRBD1. The V segment lost 4 bases and the J segment 2 bases; nucleotides outside the gene matches: 6. This CDR3 spans 15 amino acids. Germline CDR1 LGHNA, CDR2 YSLEER. CDR3 sequence reads: CASSLGQVVNYGYTF. The CDR3 DNA reads TGCGCCAGCAGCCTGGGACAGGTTGTAAACTATGGCTACACCTTC.

This chain connects TRBV3-1 to TRBJ2-3; no clear D gene. Trimming left V 1 base short and J 0 bases short, with 8 bases between. CDR1 is LGHDT, CDR2 YNNKEL, per germline (reference sequence). The CDR3 runs to 15 residues. Here the CDR3 DNA reads TGTGCCAGCAGCCAAGGCCCGACTAGCACAGATACGCAGTATTTT. This translates into CASSQGPTSTDTQYF.

This clonotype was counted ten times or more. The V call is TRBV9, the J call TRBJ2-7; 7 nucleotides align to TRBD1. After removal of 0 bases from V and 3 bases from J, the junction contained 0 bases not matched to a gene. Germline assignment: CDR1 SGDLS and CDR2 YYNGEE. The CDR3 runs 13 residues. CDR3 nucleotide sequence: TGTGCCAGCAGCGTAGGGGACAGCTACGAGCAGTACTTC. Translating gives CASSVGDSYEQYF.

This clonotype was seen only a few times. This chain joins TRBV5-1 and TRBJ2-2, with 7 nucleotides matching TRBD2. The CDR3 loop spans 16 amino acids. Germline V lookup: CDR1 SGHRS, CDR2 YFSETQ. J gave up 1 base and V 4 bases, and 7 bases lay outside the gene matches. The CDR3 DNA sequence: TGCGCCAGCAGCCCCCCACGCGGGGGGAACACCGGGGAGCTGTTTTTT. It translates to CASSPPRGGNTGELFF.

This clonotype has a count of ten or more. V and J are TRBV23-1 and TRBJ2-5; D gene uncertain. TRBV23-1 is labeled an ORF, and its function is uncertain. Trimming cost V 6 bases and J 0 bases, with 23 bases left between them. CDR3 length: 18 amino acids. Here the CDR3 reads CASRGPRRAQMYQETQYF. CDR3 nucleotides: TGCGCCAGCAGGGGCCCCCGTCGAGCGCAAATGTACCAAGAGACCCAGTACTTC.

The sample holds many counts of this clonotype. This chain uses TRBV12-3 or TRBV12-4 with TRBJ2-1, with D possibly called TRBD1 or TRBD2 (5 bases each). The V and J ends lost 0 bases and 5 bases respectively, with 5 bases between them. The CDR3 is made up of 13 amino acids. In DNA form, the CDR3 reads TGTGCCAGCAGTTTAGCGGGGGACAATGAGCAGTTCTTC. This sequence encodes CASSLAGDNEQFF.

J is TRBJ1-5 and V is TRBV7-2; D unclear. Trimming cost V 8 bases and J 1 base, with 12 bases left between them. The CDR3 is 14 amino acids. CDR1 is SGHTA, CDR2 FQGNSA, per germline. The CDR3, as DNA: TGTGCCAGCCACCTCTCTGGGAGCAATCAGCCCCAGCATTTT. Translation gives CASHLSGSNQPQHF.

The rearrangement joins TRBV28 to TRBJ2-3; TRBD1 matches at 9 bases. Trimming at V came to 5 bases and at J to 4 bases, leaving 7 bases not matched to a gene. CDR3 length: 15 residues. CDR1 and CDR2 (germline): MDHEN, SYDVKM. CDR3 residues: CASSGPGQGPDTQYF. The CDR3 DNA reads as TGTGCCAGCAGTGGCCCGGGACAGGGACCAGATACGCAGTATTTT. The full variable domain, in which reference TRBV28 and TRBJ2-3 provide the parts outside the CDR3, is DVKVTQSSRYLVKRTGEKVFLECVQDMDHENMFWYRQDPGLGLRLIYFSYDVKMKEKGDIPEGYSVSREKKERFSLILESASTNQTSMYLCASSGPGQGPDTQYFGPGTRLTVL.

This clonotype appeared a few times. V is TRBV11-2 and J is TRBJ2-1; TRBD2 matches 13 bases. CDR3 size: 15 residues. The V segment lost 8 bases and the J segment 4 bases; nucleotides outside the gene matches: 5. The germline CDR1 and CDR2 sequences are SGHAT and FQNNGV. In DNA form, the CDR3 reads TGTGCCAGCGGGTCGGGACTAGCGGGGTACAATGAGCAGTTCTTC. Translated, it gives CASGSGLAGYNEQFF. The variable domain in full, with the rest retrieved from reference TRBV11-2 and TRBJ2-1, is EAGVAQSPRYKIIEKRQSVAFWCNPISGHATLYWYQQILGQGPKLLIQFQNNGVVDDSQLPKDRFSAERLKGVDSTLKIQPAKLEDSAVYLCASGSGLAGYNEQFFGPGTRLTVL.

On this clonotype: Just one base apart from a much larger clone, this may be a read error. The chain recombines TRBV23-1 with TRBJ2-4; D gene uncertain. TRBV23-1 is known as an ORF, though its function is uncertain. The CDR3 is made up of 8 amino acids. The CDR3 DNA sequence: TGCGACAGCGACATTCAGTACTTC. It codes for CDSDIQYF.

The V and J genes are TRBV19 and TRBJ1-3; D is undetermined. V lost 6 bases and J 0 bases, leaving 18 bases between the germline ends. The CDR3 length is 17 residues. The germline V gene has CDR1 LNHDA and CDR2 SQIVND (reference sequence). CDR3 sequence: CASRIPEGRSSGNTIYF. The CDR3 nucleotides are TGTGCCAGTAGAATCCCCGAAGGGCGATCCTCTGGAAACACCATATATTTT.

This rearrangement joins TRBV15 to TRBJ2-4; 11 bases fit TRBD2. J was trimmed by 6 bases and V by 0 bases; bases with no gene match: 4. This CDR3 has 16 residues. Germline V gene lookup returns CDR1 LNHNV and CDR2 YYDKDF (reference sequence). CDR3 sequence: CATSRDLAGGPNIQYF. The DNA of the CDR3 is TGTGCCACCAGCAGAGATCTAGCGGGGGGCCCAAACATTCAGTACTTC.

This clonotype appeared many times. This chain connects TRBV4-1 to TRBJ2-1; 16 positions match TRBD2. The V segment lost 4 bases and the J segment 1 base; nucleotides outside the gene matches: 7. This CDR3 is 19 amino acids long. From germline, CDR1 is MGHRA and CDR2 YSYEKL. CDR3 sequence reads: CASSRGTSGGAASYNEQFF. Written as DNA, the CDR3 is TGCGCCAGCAGCCGAGGGACTAGCGGGGGGGCCGCATCCTACAATGAGCAGTTCTTC.

The V gene is TRBV4-3, the J gene TRBJ2-4; 8 bases map to TRBD1. This CDR3 contains 17 residues. After removal of 0 bases from V and 6 bases from J, the junction contained 10 bases not matched to a gene. Per the germline V gene, CDR1 is LGHNA and CDR2 is YSLEER. The CDR3 reads CASSQEGGDRGGNIQYF. The CDR3 coding sequence is TGCGCCAGCAGCCAAGAAGGGGGCGACAGGGGCGGAAACATTCAGTACTTC.

This clonotype was picked up many times. The gene calls are TRBV7-2 and TRBJ2-5; no definite D call. Trimming removed 4 bases from V and 2 bases from J, with 11 bases in between. The CDR3 contains 14 residues. Looked up from germline, CDR1 is SGHTA and CDR2 is FQGNSA. The CDR3 nucleotides are TGTGCCAGCAGCTCGTCGGGTACTCAAGAGACCCAGTACTTC. Amino acids: CASSSSGTQETQYF.

This clonotype came up a few times. The genes are TRBV24-1 and TRBJ2-5; maybe TRBD2 (6 bases). The V end was cut by 6 bases, the J end by 3 bases, with 13 bases between. This CDR3 has 14 residues. Germline loops: CDR1 KGHDR, CDR2 SFDVKD. For the CDR3, the DNA is TGTGCCACCAGTTTACGGGGACTCGAAGAGACCCAGTACTTC. Amino acid sequence: CATSLRGLEETQYF.

This clonotype showed up many times. The rearrangement uses TRBV29-1 and TRBJ1-1; TRBD1 is a possible D gene (6 bases). CDR1 is SQVTM and CDR2 is ANQGSEA in the germline V gene. This CDR3 spans 14 amino acids. Trimming took 3 bases from V and 0 from J, leaving 11 bases between them. The CDR3 here is CSVDDRPMNTEAFF. CDR3 in DNA: TGCAGCGTTGACGACAGGCCCATGAACACTGAAGCTTTCTTT.

This clonotype has a count of ten or more. The CDR3 sequence: CASGTSLASSYNEQFF. CDR3 in DNA: TGTGCCAGCGGCACCTCCCTAGCGAGCTCCTACAATGAGCAGTTCTTC. The rearrangement links TRBV11-2 to TRBJ2-1; D possibly corresponds to TRBD2 (6 bases). Germline loops: CDR1 SGHAT, CDR2 FQNNGV. V shed 8 bases and J shed 0 bases, with 17 bases lying between them. This CDR3 contains 16 residues. Full variable domain (rest looked up from reference TRBV11-2 and TRBJ2-1): EAGVAQSPRYKIIEKRQSVAFWCNPISGHATLYWYQQILGQGPKLLIQFQNNGVVDDSQLPKDRFSAERLKGVDSTLKIQPAKLEDSAVYLCASGTSLASSYNEQFFGPGTRLTVL.

This clonotype came up a few times. J is TRBJ1-1 and V is TRBV18; D ambiguous. The CDR3 consists of 12 residues. Germline-derived CDR1 and CDR2 are KGHSH and LQKENI. V lost 2 bases, J lost 6 bases, and 7 bases lay in between. This chain's CDR3 is CASSPVGPEAFF. CDR3 DNA: TGTGCCAGCTCACCAGTCGGTCCTGAAGCTTTCTTT.